Listed below are T cell receptor beta chains from one sample, sequenced in a study of blood T cell repertoires in COVID-19. Profiled with immunoSEQ multiplex PCR; TCRdb holds only in-frame clones, not every one. The table includes 200,000 to 250,000 clones, about 93% detected once. The material sequenced was peripheral blood. The receptors come from a man between 60 and 75 years old with COVID-19, enrolled during active disease. Each CDR3 is given with its conserved first and last residue. The D gene is left open where the match is weak. Rows give clone size only sometimes, using once, few, many, or a class for an expanded clone.

j_call clone_size v_call cdr3_length d_call cdr3_aa cdr3_nt
TRBJ2-1 once TRBV6-6 13 TRBD1 CASSFRGLVEQFF TGTGCCAGCAGTTTCAGGGGGCTGGTTGAGCAGTTCTTC
TRBJ2-5 NA TRBV21-1 10 NA CARENPAQYF TGTGCCAGAGAGAACCCGGCCCAGTACTTC
TRBJ1-1 NA TRBV27 13 NA CASTRGGGTEAFF TGTGCCAGCACCCGCGGCGGGGGGACTGAAGCTTTCTTT
TRBJ1-1 NA TRBV5-1 15 NA CASSLYQEGGTEAFF TGCGCCAGCAGCTTGTACCAGGAGGGTGGCACTGAAGCTTTCTTT
TRBJ2-3 NA TRBV5-1 16 TRBD2 CASSGNLAGATDTQYF TGCGCCAGCAGCGGGAACTTAGCGGGGGCCACAGATACGCAGTATTTT
TRBJ2-7 NA TRBV5-1 14 TRBD1 CASSHSGGSYEQYF TGCGCCAGCAGCCATTCAGGGGGTTCCTACGAGCAGTACTTC
TRBJ2-7 NA TRBV13 13 NA CASMASWMVEQYF TGTGCCAGCATGGCTAGTTGGATGGTCGAGCAGTACTTC
TRBJ2-1 NA TRBV7-3 15 NA CASSLGGQTYNEQFF TGTGCCAGCAGCTTAGGTGGTCAGACCTACAATGAGCAGTTCTTC
TRBJ1-1 NA TRBV5-1 15 NA CASSSERGAGTEAFF TGCGCCAGCAGCTCCGAACGGGGGGCTGGCACTGAAGCTTTCTTT
TRBJ1-5 NA TRBV27 15 TRBD1 CASRPGTDGNQPQHF TGTGCCAGCAGACCCGGGACAGACGGCAATCAGCCCCAGCATTTT
TRBJ1-1 NA TRBV9 14 NA CASSVAGGNTEAFF TGTGCCAGCAGCGTAGCCGGAGGCAACACTGAAGCTTTCTTT
TRBJ2-7 NA TRBV4-1 13 TRBD1 CASSQGDSYEQYF TGCGCCAGCAGCCAAGGGGACAGCTACGAGCAGTACTTC
TRBJ1-2 NA TRBV19 15 TRBD1 CASSPVGDRGSGYTF TGTGCCAGTAGTCCCGTGGGGGACAGGGGTTCTGGCTACACCTTC
TRBJ2-3 NA TRBV18 16 TRBD1 CASSYYRGQGKDTQYF TGTGCCAGCTCATACTACAGGGGGCAGGGAAAAGATACGCAGTATTTT
TRBJ2-7 NA TRBV19 14 TRBD1 CASSPGQGPYEQYF TGTGCCAGTAGCCCGGGACAGGGTCCCTACGAGCAGTACTTC
TRBJ2-7 NA TRBV5-4 14 NA CASSQNPPSYEQYF TGTGCCAGCAGCCAGAATCCTCCCTCCTACGAGCAGTACTTC
TRBJ2-7 NA TRBV19 12 TRBD2 CASSGAGAEQYF TGTGCCAGTAGTGGGGCGGGAGCCGAGCAGTACTTC
TRBJ2-2 NA TRBV7-2 16 TRBD2 CASSLVAGANTGELFF TGTGCCAGCAGCTTAGTCGCGGGAGCGAACACCGGGGAGCTGTTTTTT
TRBJ2-7 NA TRBV28 13 TRBD2 CASSSSGSYEQYF TGTGCCAGCAGTTCTAGCGGGAGCTACGAGCAGTACTTC
TRBJ2-1 NA TRBV14 15 TRBD2 CASSPSGRVYNEQFF TGTGCCAGCAGCCCGAGCGGGAGGGTTTACAATGAGCAGTTCTTC
TRBJ2-2 NA TRBV7-2 15 TRBD2 CASSSGLAVTGELFF TGTGCCAGCAGCTCAGGACTAGCGGTTACCGGGGAGCTGTTTTTT
TRBJ1-4 once TRBV30 14 TRBD1 CAWSGGQKNEKLFF TGTGCCTGGAGTGGGGGACAGAAGAATGAAAAACTGTTTTTT
TRBJ1-4 NA TRBV25-1 12 NA CASSEGAEKLFF TGTGCCAGCAGTGAAGGAGCTGAAAAACTGTTTTTT
TRBJ1-4 NA TRBV7-2 15 NA CASSLGGNTNEKLFF TGTGCCAGCAGCTTAGGCGGTAATACTAATGAAAAACTGTTTTTT
TRBJ2-1 once TRBV6-5 11 NA CASGHFNEQFF TGTGCCAGCGGGCACTTCAATGAGCAGTTCTTC
TRBJ2-1 NA TRBV13 15 NA CASSYLDSVRNEQFF TGTGCCAGCAGCTACCTTGACAGTGTACGGAATGAGCAGTTCTTC
TRBJ2-1 NA TRBV14 13 NA CASSQDRANEQFF TGTGCCAGCAGCCAAGACAGGGCCAATGAGCAGTTCTTC
TRBJ1-6 NA TRBV18 13 TRBD1 CASSGQTNSPLHF TGTGCCAGCTCGGGACAGACCAATTCACCCCTCCACTTT
TRBJ2-2 once TRBV4-2 15 NA CASSQDEQGTGELFF TGTGCCAGCAGCCAAGATGAACAGGGCACCGGGGAGCTGTTTTTT
TRBJ2-7 NA TRBV12-5 12 NA CASGPRVDEQYF TGTGCTAGTGGTCCTCGCGTGGACGAGCAGTACTTC
TRBJ1-2 NA TRBV21-1 14 NA CASSKGTGYYGYTF TGTGCCAGCAGCAAGGGGACAGGGTACTATGGCTACACCTTC
TRBJ1-5 NA TRBV3-1/TRBV3-2 17 NA CASSQGAQSISNQPQHF TGTGCCAGCAGCCAAGGGGCGCAGTCGATTAGCAATCAGCCCCAGCATTTT
TRBJ1-5 once TRBV2 21 TRBD1 CASSEGTGVIYGKYSNQPQHF TGTGCCAGCAGTGAGGGGACAGGGGTAATATACGGAAAGTATAGCAATCAGCCCCAGCATTTT
TRBJ2-3 NA TRBV7-9 15 TRBD1 CASSVGQDRTDTQYF TGTGCCAGCAGCGTAGGACAGGACCGCACAGATACGCAGTATTTT
TRBJ2-3 NA TRBV6-2/TRBV6-3 16 TRBD2 CASSYNGGGAADTQYF TGTGCCAGCAGTTACAACGGCGGGGGGGCCGCAGATACGCAGTATTTT
TRBJ1-5 NA TRBV28 12 NA CASSLLNQPQHF TGTGCCAGCAGTTTATTAAATCAGCCCCAGCATTTT
TRBJ1-5 NA TRBV4-2 15 TRBD1 CASSQEVQGAQPQHF TGTGCCAGCAGCCAAGAAGTCCAGGGGGCACAGCCCCAGCATTTT
TRBJ1-4 NA TRBV6-5 15 TRBD1 CASSYGGTANEKLFF TGTGCCAGCAGTTACGGCGGGACAGCTAATGAAAAACTGTTTTTT
TRBJ2-7 NA TRBV3-1/TRBV3-2 12 NA CASSQAGKQEYF TGTGCCAGCAGCCAAGCCGGGAAGCAGGAGTACTTC
TRBJ2-3 NA TRBV30 14 NA CAWRTGTFTDTQYF TGTGCCTGGCGAACCGGGACTTTCACAGATACGCAGTATTTT
TRBJ1-3 NA TRBV5-1 16 NA CASSSQGPSSGNTIYF TGCGCCAGCAGCAGTCAGGGGCCGTCATCTGGAAACACCATATATTTT
TRBJ2-1 NA TRBV5-1 16 TRBD2 CASSPQLAGVGNEQFF TGCGCCAGCAGCCCCCAACTAGCGGGAGTGGGCAATGAGCAGTTCTTC
TRBJ2-7 few TRBV6-4 16 NA CASSDSVWDTPYEQYF TGTGCCAGCAGTGACTCGGTGTGGGACACCCCCTACGAGCAGTACTTC
TRBJ2-1 NA TRBV10-3 15 NA CAISPAGSSYNEQFF TGTGCCATCAGTCCCGCGGGGAGCTCCTACAATGAGCAGTTCTTC
TRBJ2-7 NA TRBV5-1 15 NA CASTLDGATFNEQYF TGCGCCAGCACCCTCGATGGAGCAACGTTCAACGAGCAGTACTTC
TRBJ1-3 NA TRBV3-1/TRBV3-2 16 TRBD1 CASSFRDRGSGNTIYF TGTGCCAGCAGCTTCCGAGACAGGGGCTCTGGAAACACCATATATTTT